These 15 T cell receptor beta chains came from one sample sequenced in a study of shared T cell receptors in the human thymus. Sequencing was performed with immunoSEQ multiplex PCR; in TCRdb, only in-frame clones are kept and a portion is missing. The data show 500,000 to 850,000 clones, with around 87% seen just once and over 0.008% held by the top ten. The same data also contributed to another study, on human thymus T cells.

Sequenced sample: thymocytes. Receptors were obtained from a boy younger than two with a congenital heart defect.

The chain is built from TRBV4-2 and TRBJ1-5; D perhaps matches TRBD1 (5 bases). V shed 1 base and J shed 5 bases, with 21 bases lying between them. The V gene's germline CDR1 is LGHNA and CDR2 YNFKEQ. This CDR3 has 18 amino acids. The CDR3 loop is CASSQGRDGKIRYQPQHF. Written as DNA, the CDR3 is TGTGCCAGCAGCCAAGGGAGGGACGGCAAAATCCGTTATCAGCCCCAGCATTTT.

DNA of the CDR3: TGTGCCAGCAGTCGGGACATAAATCAGCCCCAGCATTTT. Its translation is CASSRDINQPQHF. This chain uses TRBV28 with TRBJ1-5, with D possibly being TRBD1 (6 bases). The CDR3 extends over 13 amino acids. Germline lookup yields CDR1 MDHEN and CDR2 SYDVKM. The V gene lost 5 bases and the J gene lost 4 bases, with 9 bases spanning the gap.

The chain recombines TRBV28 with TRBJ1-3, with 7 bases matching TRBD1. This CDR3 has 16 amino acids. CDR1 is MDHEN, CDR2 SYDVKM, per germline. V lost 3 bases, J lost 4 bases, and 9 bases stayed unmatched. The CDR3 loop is CASSFVATGKGNTIYF. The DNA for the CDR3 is TGTGCCAGCAGTTTTGTAGCGACAGGGAAAGGAAACACCATATATTTT.

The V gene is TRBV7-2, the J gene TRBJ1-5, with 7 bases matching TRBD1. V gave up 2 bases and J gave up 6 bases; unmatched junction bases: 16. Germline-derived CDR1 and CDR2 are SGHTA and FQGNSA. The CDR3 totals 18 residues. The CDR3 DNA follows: TGTGCCAGCAGCTTATCCCGTCGGGGGGGGGCAGGGGGTCAGCCCCAGCATTTT. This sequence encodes CASSLSRRGGAGGQPQHF.

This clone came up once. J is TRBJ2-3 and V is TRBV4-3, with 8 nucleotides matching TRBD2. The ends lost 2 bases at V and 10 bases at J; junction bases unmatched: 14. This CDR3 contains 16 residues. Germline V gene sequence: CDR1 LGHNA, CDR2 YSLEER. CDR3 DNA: TGCGCCAGCAGCCAACTCCATCCGGGGGGGCCTTTTTCGCAGTATTTT. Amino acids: CASSQLHPGGPFSQYF.

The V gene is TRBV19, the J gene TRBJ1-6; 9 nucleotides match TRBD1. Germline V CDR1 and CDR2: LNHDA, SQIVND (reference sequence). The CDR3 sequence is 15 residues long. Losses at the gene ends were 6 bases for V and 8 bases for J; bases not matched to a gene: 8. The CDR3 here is CASRVGQGSYSPLHF. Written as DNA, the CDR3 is TGTGCCAGTAGGGTGGGACAGGGCTCATATTCACCCCTCCACTTT. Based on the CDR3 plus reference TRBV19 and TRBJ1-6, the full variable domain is DGGITQSPKYLFRKEGQNVTLSCEQNLNHDAMYWYRQDPGQGLRLIYYSQIVNDFQKGDIAEGYSVSREKKESFPLTVTSAQKNPTAFYLCASRVGQGSYSPLHFGNGTRLTVT.

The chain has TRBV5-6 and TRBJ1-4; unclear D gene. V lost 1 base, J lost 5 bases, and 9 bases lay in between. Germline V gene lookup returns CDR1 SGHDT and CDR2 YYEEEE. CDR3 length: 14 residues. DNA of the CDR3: TGTGCCAGCAGCTTGCGGGGAAGGAATGAAAAACTGTTTTTT. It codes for CASSLRGRNEKLFF.

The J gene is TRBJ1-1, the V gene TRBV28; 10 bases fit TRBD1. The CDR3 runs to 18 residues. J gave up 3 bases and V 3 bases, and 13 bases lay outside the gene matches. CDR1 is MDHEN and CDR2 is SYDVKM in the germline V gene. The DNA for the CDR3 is TGTGCCAGCAGTTTGGGGGGCTCAGGACAGGGGGAGGACACTGAAGCTTTCTTT. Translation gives CASSLGGSGQGEDTEAFF.

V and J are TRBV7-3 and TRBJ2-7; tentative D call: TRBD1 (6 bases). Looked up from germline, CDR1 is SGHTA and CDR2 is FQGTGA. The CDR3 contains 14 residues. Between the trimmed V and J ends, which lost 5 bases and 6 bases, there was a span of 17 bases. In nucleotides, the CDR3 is TGTGCCAGCAGCGTGACAGGACCAGGAAGCGAGCAGTACTTC. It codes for CASSVTGPGSEQYF.

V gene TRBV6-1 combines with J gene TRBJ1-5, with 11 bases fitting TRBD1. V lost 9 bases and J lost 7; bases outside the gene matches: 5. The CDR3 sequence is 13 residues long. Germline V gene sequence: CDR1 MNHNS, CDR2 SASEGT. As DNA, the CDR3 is TGTGCCAGTGAGGACAGGGGGCACCAGCCCCAGCATTTT. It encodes CASEDRGHQPQHF.

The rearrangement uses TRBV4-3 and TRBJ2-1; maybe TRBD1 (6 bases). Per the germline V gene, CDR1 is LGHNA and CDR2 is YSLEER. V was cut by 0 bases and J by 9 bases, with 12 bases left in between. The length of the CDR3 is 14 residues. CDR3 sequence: CASSQDWDNCEQFF. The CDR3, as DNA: TGCGCCAGCAGCCAAGATTGGGACAACTGTGAGCAGTTCTTC.

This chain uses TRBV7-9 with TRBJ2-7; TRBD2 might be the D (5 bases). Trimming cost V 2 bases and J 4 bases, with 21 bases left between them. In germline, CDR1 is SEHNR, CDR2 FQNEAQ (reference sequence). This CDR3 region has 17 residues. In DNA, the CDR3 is TGTGCCAGCAGCTTATCGTCCGGACTTTGGGCCCTGTACGAGCAGTACTTC. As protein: CASSLSSGLWALYEQYF.

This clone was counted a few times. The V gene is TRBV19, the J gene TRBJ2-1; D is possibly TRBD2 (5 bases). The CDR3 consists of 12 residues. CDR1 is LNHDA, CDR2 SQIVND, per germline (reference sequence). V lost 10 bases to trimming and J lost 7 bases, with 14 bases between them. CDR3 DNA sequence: TGTGCCACCCGGACGGACTCGAATGAGCAGTTCTTC. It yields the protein CATRTDSNEQFF.

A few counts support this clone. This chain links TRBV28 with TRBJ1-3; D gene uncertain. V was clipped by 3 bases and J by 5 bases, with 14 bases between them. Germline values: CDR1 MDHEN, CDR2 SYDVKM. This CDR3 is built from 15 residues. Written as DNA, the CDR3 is TGTGCCAGCAGTTTTGAGGGCGGCGGGAGAAACACCATATATTTT. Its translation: CASSFEGGGRNTIYF.

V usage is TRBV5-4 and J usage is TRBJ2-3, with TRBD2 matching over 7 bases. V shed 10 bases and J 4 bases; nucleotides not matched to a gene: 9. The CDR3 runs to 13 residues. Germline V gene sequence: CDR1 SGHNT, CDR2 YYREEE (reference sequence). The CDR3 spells CACNDGRPDTQYF. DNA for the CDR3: TGTGCCTGCAACGACGGGAGGCCAGATACGCAGTATTTT.